This is a list of T cell receptor beta chains from one sample in a study of tumor and adjacent non-tumor tissue in lung cancer. TCRdb used MiXCR to reprocess the multiplex PCR reads, holding one entry per CDR3 protein. The sample has around 74,000 distinct CDR3 sequences, roughly 70% seen once. The sequenced sample consisted of lung tumor tissue. Every receptor here comes from a woman aged 70-85 years with non-small cell lung cancer. Each CDR3 is given without its conserved first and last residue.

>TRBJ2-1|TRBV20-1
NALAERYEQL
>TRBJ2-3|TRBV29-1
SVDVGTSGRGDTQY
>TRBJ2-7|TRBV4-1
ASSRDTSTFYAYEQY
>TRBJ2-1|TRBV29-1
SVDKGTIYNEQF
>NA|TRBV29-1
SVGDRAGTDTQH
>TRBJ2-2|TRBV12-3/TRBV12-4
ASSRGASGPGGLF
>TRBJ2-3|TRBV12-3/TRBV12-4
ASSGGPLIVDTQY
>TRBJ2-5|TRBV19
ATRGLAGAETQY
>TRBJ2-1|TRBV4-1
ASGPGREDEQF
>TRBJ2-1|TRBV28
ASTSWGSHNEQS
>TRBJ1-1|TRBV29-1
SLRLRTGTNTEVV
>TRBJ2-7|TRBV12-3/TRBV12-4
VSSFLGHYRGEQY
>TRBJ2-7|TRBV11-2
ASSLNWDYELY
>TRBJ2-2|TRBV29-1
NARRGGTHTGELF
>TRBJ2-7|TRBV6-2/TRBV6-3
ASKLGSNFYEQY
>TRBJ2-3|TRBV11-3
ASSLGLAGMEDTQY
>TRBJ1-2|TRBV28
ASRNSFNYGYT
>TRBJ1-1|TRBV5-1
ASSEGTGGEAF
>TRBJ1-5|TRBV4-1
ASSHVGASRPQH
>TRBJ1-2|TRBV12-3/TRBV12-4
ASNFGGRNYGCT
>TRBJ2-5|TRBV11-2
ASSPWVSRETQY
>TRBJ2-1|TRBV29-1
SVVRQGTYYEQF
>TRBJ2-1|TRBV28
ASSPTSYGSNEHF
>TRBJ1-2|TRBV29-1
SVVEGYGYS
>TRBJ2-3|TRBV28
ASSLISGLAGADTQY
>TRBJ2-5|TRBV28
ATGLQETQY
>TRBJ1-2|TRBV6-5
ASCPQTLITNYGYT
>TRBJ2-1|TRBV7-2
ASAGADNEQF
>TRBJ2-7|TRBV29-1
SVEADDGSYEHH
>TRBJ2-1|TRBV6-2/TRBV6-3
ASRLWYEQF
>TRBJ1-1|TRBV29-1
SVHWGELVNTEAF
>TRBJ2-6|TRBV11-2
ASSQTAGANVLT
>TRBJ2-1|TRBV2
VSSRGTGWDNEQF
>TRBJ1-5|TRBV5-1
ASRQDHNQPQH
>TRBJ1-1|TRBV12-3/TRBV12-4
ASNWGDRGATEAV
>TRBJ2-3|TRBV19
ASSFSQGRARTQY
>TRBJ1-5|TRBV12-3/TRBV12-4
ASSLTGGRNQLQH
>TRBJ2-7|TRBV11-1
ASSLSELSEQY
>TRBJ1-2|TRBV4-1
ASSREGYYDYT
>TRBJ2-1|TRBV5-1
ASSGVAGAPNEQF
>TRBJ2-5|TRBV29-1
STQGQVRETQY
>TRBJ2-1|TRBV10-3
AISDGGRSSFNEQF